This T cell receptor beta chain was captured in a study of T cell responses to AZD1222 COVID-19 vaccine. The repertoire was sequenced with immunoSEQ multiplex PCR; TCRdb's copy has only in-frame clones and lacks some. Of some 190,000 clones listed, around nine tenths were seen once; the top ten hold roughly 2%. V gave up 2 bases and J gave up 3 bases, with 20 bases separating them. Germline assignment: CDR1 MNHEY and CDR2 SVGEGT. The CDR3 totals 18 residues. Note on this clone: No antigen is known for it.

Study-wide findings and caveats: At study baseline, merely five or six AZD1222 recipients were seropositive. Clonal diversity was possibly underestimated, and the donors were mostly white British, with more females. Increases in Spike-specific TCR breadth and depth were seen after two AZD1222 doses.

The clonotype was recovered from an adult who received the AZD1222 COVID-19 vaccine. The chain recombines TRBV6-2 or TRBV6-3 with TRBJ2-1; D call uncertain. Sequencing was performed on peripheral blood, taken 28 days after the second AZD1222 dose. The CDR3 is CASSYSFSLRVVYNEQFF. CDR3 DNA: TGTGCCAGCAGTTACAGTTTTAGTCTCCGGGTAGTCTACAATGAGCAGTTCTTC.